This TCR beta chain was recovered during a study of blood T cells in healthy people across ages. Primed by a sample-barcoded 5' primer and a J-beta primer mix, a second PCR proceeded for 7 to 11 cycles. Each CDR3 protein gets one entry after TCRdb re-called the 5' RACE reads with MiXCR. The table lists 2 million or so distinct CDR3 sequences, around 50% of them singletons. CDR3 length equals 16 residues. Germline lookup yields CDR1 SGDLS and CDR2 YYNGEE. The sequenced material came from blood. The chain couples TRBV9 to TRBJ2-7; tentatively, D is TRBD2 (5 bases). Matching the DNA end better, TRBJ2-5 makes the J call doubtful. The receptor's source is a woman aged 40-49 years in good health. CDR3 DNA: TGTGCCAGCATCTTTGGGGAGCCACGATTACTTGAGACCCAGTACTTC. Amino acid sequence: CASIFGEPRLLETQYF.